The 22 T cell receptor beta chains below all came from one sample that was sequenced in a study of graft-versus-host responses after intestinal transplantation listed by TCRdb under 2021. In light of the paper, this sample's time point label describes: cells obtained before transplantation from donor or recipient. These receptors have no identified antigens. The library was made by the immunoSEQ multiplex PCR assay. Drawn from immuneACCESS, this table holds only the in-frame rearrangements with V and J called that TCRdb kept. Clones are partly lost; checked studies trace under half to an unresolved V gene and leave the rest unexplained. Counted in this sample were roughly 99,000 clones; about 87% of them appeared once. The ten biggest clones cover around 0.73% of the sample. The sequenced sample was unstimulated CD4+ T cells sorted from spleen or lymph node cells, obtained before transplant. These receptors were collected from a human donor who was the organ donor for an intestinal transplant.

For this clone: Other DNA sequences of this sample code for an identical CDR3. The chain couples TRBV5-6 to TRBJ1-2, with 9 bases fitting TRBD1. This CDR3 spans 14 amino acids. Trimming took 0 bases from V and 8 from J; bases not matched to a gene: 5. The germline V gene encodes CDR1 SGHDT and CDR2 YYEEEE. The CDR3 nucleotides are TGTGCCAGCAGCTTGGAACAGGGGGCGGGCGGCTACACCTTC. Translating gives CASSLEQGAGGYTF.

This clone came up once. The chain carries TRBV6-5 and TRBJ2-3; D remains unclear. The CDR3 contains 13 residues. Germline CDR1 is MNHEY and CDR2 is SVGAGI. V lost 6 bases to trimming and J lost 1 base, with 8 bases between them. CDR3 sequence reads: CASSLGGTDTQYF. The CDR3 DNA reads TGTGCCAGCAGCCTAGGTGGCACAGATACGCAGTATTTT.

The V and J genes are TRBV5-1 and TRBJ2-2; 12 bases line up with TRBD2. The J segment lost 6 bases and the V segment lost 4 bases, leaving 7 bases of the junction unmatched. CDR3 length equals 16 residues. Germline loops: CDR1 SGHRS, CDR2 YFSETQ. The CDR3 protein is CASSPPLAGGAGELFF. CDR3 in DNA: TGCGCCAGCAGCCCACCTCTAGCGGGAGGGGCCGGGGAGCTGTTTTTT.

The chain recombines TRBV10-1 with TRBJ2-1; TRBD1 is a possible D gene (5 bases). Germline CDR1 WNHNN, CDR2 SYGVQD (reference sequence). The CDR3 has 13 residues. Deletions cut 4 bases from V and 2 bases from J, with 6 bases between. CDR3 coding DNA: TGCGCCAGCAGTGGACAGACCTACAATGAGCAGTTCTTC. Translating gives CASSGQTYNEQFF.

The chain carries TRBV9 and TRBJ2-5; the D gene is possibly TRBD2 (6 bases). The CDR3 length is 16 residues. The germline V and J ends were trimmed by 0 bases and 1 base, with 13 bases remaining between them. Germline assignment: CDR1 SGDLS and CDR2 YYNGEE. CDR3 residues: CASSVGRGAIQETQYF. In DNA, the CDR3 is TGTGCCAGCAGCGTAGGGCGGGGCGCGATCCAAGAGACCCAGTACTTC.

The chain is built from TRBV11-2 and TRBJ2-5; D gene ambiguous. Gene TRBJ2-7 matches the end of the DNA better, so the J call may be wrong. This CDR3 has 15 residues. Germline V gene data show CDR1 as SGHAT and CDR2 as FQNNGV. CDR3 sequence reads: CASSLFTVFSYEQYF. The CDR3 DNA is TGTGCCAGCAGCTTATTCACGGTGTTCTCCTACGAGCAGTACTTC.

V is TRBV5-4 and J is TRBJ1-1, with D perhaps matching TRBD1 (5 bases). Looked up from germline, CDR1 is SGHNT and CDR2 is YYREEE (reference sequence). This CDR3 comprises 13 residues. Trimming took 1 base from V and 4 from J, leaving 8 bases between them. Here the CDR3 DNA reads TGTGCCAGCAGCTTGTACGGGGGCACTGAAGCTTTCTTT. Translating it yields CASSLYGGTEAFF.

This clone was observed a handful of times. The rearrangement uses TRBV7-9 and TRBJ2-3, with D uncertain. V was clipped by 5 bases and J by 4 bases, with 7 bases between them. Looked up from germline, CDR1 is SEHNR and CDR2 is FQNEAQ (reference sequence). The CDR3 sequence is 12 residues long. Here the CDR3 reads CASSQTADTQYF. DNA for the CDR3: TGTGCCAGCAGCCAGACCGCAGATACGCAGTATTTT.

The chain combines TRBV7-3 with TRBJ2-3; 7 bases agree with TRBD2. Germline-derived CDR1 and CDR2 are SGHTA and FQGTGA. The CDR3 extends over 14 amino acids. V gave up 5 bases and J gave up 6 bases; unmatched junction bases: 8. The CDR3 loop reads CASSPLGLHDTQYF. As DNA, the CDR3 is TGTGCCAGCAGCCCCCTGGGACTACACGATACGCAGTATTTT.

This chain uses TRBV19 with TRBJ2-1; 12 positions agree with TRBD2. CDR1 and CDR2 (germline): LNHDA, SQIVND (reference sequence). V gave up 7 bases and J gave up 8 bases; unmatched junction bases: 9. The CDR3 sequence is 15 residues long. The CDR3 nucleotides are TGTGCCAGTAAGACGGGACTAGCGGGCCCAGATGAGCAGTTCTTC. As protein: CASKTGLAGPDEQFF.

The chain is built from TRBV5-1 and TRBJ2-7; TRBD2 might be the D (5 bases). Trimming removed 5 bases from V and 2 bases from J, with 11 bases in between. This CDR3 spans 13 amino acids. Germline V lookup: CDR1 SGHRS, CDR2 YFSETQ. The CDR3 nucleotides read TGCGCCAGCAGGGATGGACTGGCCTACGAGCAGTACTTC. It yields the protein CASRDGLAYEQYF.

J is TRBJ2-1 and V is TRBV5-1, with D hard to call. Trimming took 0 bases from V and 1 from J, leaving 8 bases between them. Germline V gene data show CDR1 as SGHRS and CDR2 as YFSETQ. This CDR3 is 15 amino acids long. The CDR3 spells CASSLGLPSYNEQFF. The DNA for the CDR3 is TGCGCCAGCAGCTTGGGACTCCCATCCTACAATGAGCAGTTCTTC.

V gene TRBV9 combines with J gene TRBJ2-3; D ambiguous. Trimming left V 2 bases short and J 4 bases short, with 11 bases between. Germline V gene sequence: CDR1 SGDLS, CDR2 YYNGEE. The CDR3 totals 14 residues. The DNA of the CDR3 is TGTGCCAGCAGCGTCGGAGCGTTGGCAGATACGCAGTATTTT. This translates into CASSVGALADTQYF.

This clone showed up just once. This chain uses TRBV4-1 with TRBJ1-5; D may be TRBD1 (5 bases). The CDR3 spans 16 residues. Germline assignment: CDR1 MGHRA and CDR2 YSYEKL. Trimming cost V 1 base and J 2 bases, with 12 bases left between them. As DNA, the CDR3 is TGCGCCAGCAGCCAAGGGTGGGGCGGAGGCAATCAGCCCCAGCATTTT. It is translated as CASSQGWGGGNQPQHF.

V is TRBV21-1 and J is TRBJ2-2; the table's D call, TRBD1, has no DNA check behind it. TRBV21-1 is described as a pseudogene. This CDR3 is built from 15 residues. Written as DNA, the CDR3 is TGTGCCAGCAGCAAATACAGGAGGAACACCGGGGAGCTGTTTTTT. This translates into CASSKYRRNTGELFF.

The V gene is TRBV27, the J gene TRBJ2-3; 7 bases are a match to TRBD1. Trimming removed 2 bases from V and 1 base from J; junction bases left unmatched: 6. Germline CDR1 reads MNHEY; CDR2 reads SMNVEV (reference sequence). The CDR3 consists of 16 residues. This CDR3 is CASSLETGRRTDTQYF. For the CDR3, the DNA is TGTGCCAGCAGTTTAGAGACAGGGCGCCGCACAGATACGCAGTATTTT.

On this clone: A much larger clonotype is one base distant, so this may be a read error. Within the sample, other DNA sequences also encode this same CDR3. The CDR3 nucleotides are TGCGCCAGCAGCCAAGGTAGCGGGGGGGCAGTCGGTGAGCAGTTCTTC. Its translation: CASSQGSGGAVGEQFF. The chain combines TRBV4-1 with TRBJ2-1; TRBD2 aligns across 11 bases. Germline loops: CDR1 MGHRA, CDR2 YSYEKL. Trimming cost V 1 base and J 9 bases; bases outside gene matches: 8. This CDR3 has 16 amino acids.

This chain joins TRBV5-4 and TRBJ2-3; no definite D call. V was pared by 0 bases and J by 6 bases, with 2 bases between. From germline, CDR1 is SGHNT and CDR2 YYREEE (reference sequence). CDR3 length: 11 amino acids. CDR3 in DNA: TGTGCCAGCAGCTTGGACGATACGCAGTATTTT. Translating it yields CASSLDDTQYF.

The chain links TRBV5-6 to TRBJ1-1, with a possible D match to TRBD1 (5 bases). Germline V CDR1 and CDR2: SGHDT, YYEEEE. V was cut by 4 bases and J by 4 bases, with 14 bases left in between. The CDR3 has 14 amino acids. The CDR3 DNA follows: TGTGCCAGCAGCCCTAGGGACCGGCGCACTGAAGCTTTCTTT. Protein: CASSPRDRRTEAFF.

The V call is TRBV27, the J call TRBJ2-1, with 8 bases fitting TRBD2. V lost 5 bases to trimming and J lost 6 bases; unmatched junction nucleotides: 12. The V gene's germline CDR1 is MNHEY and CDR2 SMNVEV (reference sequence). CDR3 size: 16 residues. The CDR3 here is CASSPSSGLVSNEQFF. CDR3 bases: TGTGCCAGCAGTCCTTCTTCGGGACTAGTAAGCAATGAGCAGTTCTTC.

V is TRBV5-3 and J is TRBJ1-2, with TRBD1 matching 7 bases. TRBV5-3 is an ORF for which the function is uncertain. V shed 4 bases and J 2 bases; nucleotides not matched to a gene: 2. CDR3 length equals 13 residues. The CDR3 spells CARSKGQNYGYTF. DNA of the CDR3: TGTGCCAGAAGCAAGGGACAGAACTATGGCTACACCTTC.

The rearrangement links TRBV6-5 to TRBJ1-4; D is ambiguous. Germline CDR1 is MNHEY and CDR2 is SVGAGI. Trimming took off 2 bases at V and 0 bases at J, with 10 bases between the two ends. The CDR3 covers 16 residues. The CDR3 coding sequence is TGTGCCAGCAGTTACCTCCATGGATCAACTAATGAAAAACTGTTTTTT. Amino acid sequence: CASSYLHGSTNEKLFF.